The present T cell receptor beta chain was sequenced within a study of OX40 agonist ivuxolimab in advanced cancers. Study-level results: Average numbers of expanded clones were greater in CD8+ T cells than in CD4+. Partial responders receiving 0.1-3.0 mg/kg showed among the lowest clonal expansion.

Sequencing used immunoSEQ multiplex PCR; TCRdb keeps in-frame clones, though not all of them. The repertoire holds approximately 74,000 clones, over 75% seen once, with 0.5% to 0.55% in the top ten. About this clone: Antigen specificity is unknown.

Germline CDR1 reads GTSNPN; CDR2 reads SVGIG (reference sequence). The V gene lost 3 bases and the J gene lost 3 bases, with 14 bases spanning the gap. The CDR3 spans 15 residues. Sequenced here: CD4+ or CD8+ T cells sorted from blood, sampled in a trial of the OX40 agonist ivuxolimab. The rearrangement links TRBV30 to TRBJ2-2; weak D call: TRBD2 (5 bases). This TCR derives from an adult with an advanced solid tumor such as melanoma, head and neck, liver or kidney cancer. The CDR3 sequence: CAWRSGSSDTGELFF. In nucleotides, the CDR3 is TGTGCCTGGAGGTCGGGGTCCTCGGACACCGGGGAGCTGTTTTTT.